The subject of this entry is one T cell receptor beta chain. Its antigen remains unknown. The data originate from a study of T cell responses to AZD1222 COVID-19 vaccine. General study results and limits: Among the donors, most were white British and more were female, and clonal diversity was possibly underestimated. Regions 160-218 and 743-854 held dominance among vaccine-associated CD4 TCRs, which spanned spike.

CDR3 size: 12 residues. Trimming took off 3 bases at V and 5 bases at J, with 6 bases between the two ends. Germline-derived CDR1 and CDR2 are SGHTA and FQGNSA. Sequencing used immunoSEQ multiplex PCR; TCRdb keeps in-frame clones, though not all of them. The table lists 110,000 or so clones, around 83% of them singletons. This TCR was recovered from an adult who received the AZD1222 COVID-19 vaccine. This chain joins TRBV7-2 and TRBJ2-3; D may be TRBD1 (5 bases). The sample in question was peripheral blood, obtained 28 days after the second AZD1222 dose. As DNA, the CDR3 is TGTGCCAGCAGCTTCAGGGAAGATACGCAGTATTTT. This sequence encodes CASSFREDTQYF.